These 24 T cell receptor beta chains originate from one sample sequenced in a study of T-cell memory formation after mild COVID-19. MiXCR, run by TCRdb on the 5' RACE reads, gives a single entry per CDR3 protein. The sample lists under 300,000 distinct CDR3 sequences, about a sixth occurring once. Specimen: PBMCs or a T cell subset sorted from them (not recorded which). The receptors stem from a man aged 18 to 29 who had mild COVID-19 (a few samples of this study predate the infection). Cell type and time point are not known.

V gene TRBV25-1 combines with J gene TRBJ1-6, with TRBD1 identical over 9 bases. CDR1 and CDR2 from the germline V gene are MGHDK and SYGVNS. Unmatched junction bases numbered 6, after V lost 10 bases and J lost 8 bases. The CDR3 totals 13 residues. The CDR3 sequence is CATRGQGDSPLHF. In DNA, the CDR3 is TGTGCCACCAGGGGACAGGGAGATTCACCCCTCCACTTT. Supplemented by reference TRBV25-1 and TRBJ1-6, the full variable domain reads EADIYQTPRYLVIGTGKKITLECSQTMGHDKMYWYQQDPGMELHLIHYSYGVNSTEKGDLSSESTVSRIRTEHFPLTLESARPSHTSQYLCATRGQGDSPLHFGNGTRLTVT.

This chain uses TRBV4-1 with TRBJ2-1; weak D call: TRBD2 (6 bases). Germline loops: CDR1 MGHRA, CDR2 YSYEKL. CDR3 size: 17 residues. V was pared by 5 bases and J by 0 bases, with 17 bases between. The chain's CDR3 is CASSSALTRSSYNEQFF. The CDR3 bases are TGCGCCAGCAGCTCCGCTTTGACTAGGAGCTCCTACAATGAGCAGTTCTTC.

This clonotype has at least ten counts. The chain has TRBV14 and TRBJ2-1; the D gene is possibly TRBD2 (6 bases). V was shortened by 6 bases and J by 9 bases, with 18 bases between the two germline ends. The CDR3 is 14 residues long. CDR1 and CDR2 (germline): SGHDN, FVKESK. The CDR3 spells CASSSGEGYGEQFF. CDR3 sequence (DNA): TGTGCCAGCAGTTCGGGAGAAGGGTACGGTGAGCAGTTCTTC.

The chain recombines TRBV7-3 with TRBJ1-1; TRBD1 agrees at 8 bases. Losses at the gene ends were 4 bases for V and 5 bases for J; bases not matched to a gene: 3. This CDR3 has 13 amino acids. The germline gives CDR1 SGHTA, CDR2 FQGTGA. The CDR3 protein is CASSSRQGTEAFF. DNA of the CDR3: TGTGCCAGCAGCTCCCGACAGGGGACTGAAGCTTTCTTT. The full variable domain, with the rest looked up from reference TRBV7-3 and TRBJ1-1, is GAGVSQTPSNKVTEKGKYVELRCDPISGHTALYWYRQSLGQGPEFLIYFQGTGAADDSGLPNDRFFAVRPEGSVSTLKIQRTERGDSAVYLCASSSRQGTEAFFGQGTRLTVV.

The J gene is TRBJ2-3, the V gene TRBV7-3, with D perhaps matching TRBD2 (5 bases). The germline V and J ends were trimmed by 2 bases and 1 base, with 10 bases remaining between them. Germline loops: CDR1 SGHTA, CDR2 FQGTGA. The CDR3 has 15 amino acids. The CDR3: CASSLLASRTDTQYF. The CDR3 region has the DNA TGTGCCAGCAGCTTACTTGCTAGCCGCACAGATACGCAGTATTTT.

The rearrangement uses TRBV6-5 and TRBJ2-3; 16 bases are shared with TRBD2. CDR1 is MNHEY and CDR2 is SVGAGI in the germline V gene. The CDR3 covers 20 residues. The J segment lost 3 bases and the V segment lost 2 bases, leaving 11 bases of the junction unmatched. CDR3 sequence reads: CASSYQPPGTSGGVTDTQYF. CDR3 in DNA: TGTGCCAGCAGTTACCAACCTCCCGGGACTAGCGGGGGGGTAACAGATACGCAGTATTTT.

This chain uses TRBV7-2 with TRBJ2-3; TRBD1 aligns across 9 bases. The V segment lost 5 bases and the J segment 11 bases; nucleotides outside the gene matches: 5. This CDR3 is built from 12 residues. Per germline, CDR1 SGHTA and CDR2 FQGNSA. CDR3 loop: CASSRRTGEQYF. The CDR3, as DNA: TGTGCCAGCAGCCGAAGGACAGGGGAGCAGTATTTT.

This clonotype was picked up a small number of times. The chain employs TRBV20-1 and TRBJ2-7; D may be TRBD1 (6 bases). CDR3 length: 11 residues. Germline CDR1 is DFQATT and CDR2 is SNEGSKA (reference sequence). In DNA form, the CDR3 reads TGCACCCCTTTACAGGGCTACGAGCAGTACGTC. It translates to CTPLQGYEQYV.

This clonotype was detected only a few times. The CDR3 reads CATSVQFNTGELFF. In DNA, the CDR3 is TGTGCCACCAGTGTACAGTTTAACACCGGGGAGCTGTTTTTT. V and J are TRBV24-1 and TRBJ2-2, with D uncertain. Germline V gives CDR1 KGHDR, CDR2 SFDVKD. The CDR3 spans 14 residues. Trimming left V 5 bases short and J 2 bases short, with 8 bases between.

Ten or more counts support this clonotype. This chain uses TRBV7-2 with TRBJ2-7; D possibly corresponds to TRBD2 (5 bases). Germline CDR1 reads SGHTA; CDR2 reads FQGNSA. The CDR3 sequence is 13 residues long. The ends were cut back, 1 base at V and 5 bases at J, with 9 bases in the middle. In nucleotides, the CDR3 is TGTGCCAGCAGCTTAGTCACGGGGAACGAGCAGTACTTC. Amino acid sequence: CASSLVTGNEQYF. The complete variable domain, with remaining parts taken from reference TRBV7-2 and TRBJ2-7, reads GAGVSQSPSNKVTEKGKDVELRCDPISGHTALYWYRQSLGQGLEFLIYFQGNSAPDKSGLPSDRFSAERTGGSVSTLTIQRTQQEDSAVYLCASSLVTGNEQYFGPGTRLTVT.

For the CDR3, the DNA is TGTGCCAGCATGTGGGGGAATTCACCCCTCCACTTT. As protein: CASMWGNSPLHF. J is TRBJ1-6 and V is TRBV12-3 or TRBV12-4; TRBD1 is a possible D gene (5 bases). This CDR3 region has 12 residues. Trimming stripped 7 bases from V and 7 bases from J, with 8 bases between.

This clonotype was seen more than once but under ten times. The CDR3 DNA reads TGTGCCAGCAGCACCAGCAGCCTCCTGGACTATGGCTACACCTTC. This codes for CASSTSSLLDYGYTF. The chain joins TRBV9 to TRBJ1-2, with D unclear. V was clipped by 4 bases and J by 3 bases, with 16 bases between them. Germline V lookup: CDR1 SGDLS, CDR2 YYNGEE. The CDR3 covers 15 residues. Using reference TRBV9 and TRBJ1-2 for the parts outside the CDR3, the full variable domain is DSGVTQTPKHLITATGQRVTLRCSPRSGDLSVYWYQQSLDQGLQFLIQYYNGEERAKGNILERFSAQQFPDLHSELNLSSLELGDSALYFCASSTSSLLDYGYTFGSGTRLTVV.

This clonotype was observed a few times. This chain links TRBV27 with TRBJ1-6; possibly TRBD1 for D (5 bases). CDR3 size: 13 residues. V was pared by 6 bases and J by 8 bases, with 11 bases between. CDR1 is MNHEY and CDR2 is SMNVEV in the germline V gene (reference sequence). CDR3 bases: TGTGCCAGCAGGTCAGGGACGGATTCACCCCTCCACTTT. Translation: CASRSGTDSPLHF.

V gene TRBV7-9 combines with J gene TRBJ1-2; D is ambiguous. This CDR3 is built from 14 residues. Trimming shortened V by 0 bases and J by 4 bases, and 9 bases separated the two germline ends. CDR1 is SEHNR and CDR2 is FQNEAQ in the germline V gene (reference sequence). CDR3 sequence (DNA): TGTGCCAGCAGCTTAGCTGGGGATGCCTATGGCTACACCTTC. This codes for CASSLAGDAYGYTF.

The V and J genes are TRBV24-1 and TRBJ2-5; D might be TRBD1 (6 bases). Per the germline V gene, CDR1 is KGHDR and CDR2 is SFDVKD. The CDR3 loop spans 13 amino acids. V was cut by 3 bases and J by 4 bases, with 8 bases left in between. CDR3 nucleotides: TGTGCCACCAGTGATGGGGGCTCAGAGACCCAGTACTTC. This encodes CATSDGGSETQYF.

The chain employs TRBV19 and TRBJ2-5; tentatively, D is TRBD2 (5 bases). CDR3 length: 13 amino acids. The germline V gene has CDR1 LNHDA and CDR2 SQIVND (reference sequence). V lost 10 bases and J lost 5, with 17 bases in between. The CDR3 DNA reads as TGTGCCACCAGTACCTGGGTAGCGGAGACCCAGTACTTC. Translated, it gives CATSTWVAETQYF.

The table lists this clonotype with a few counts. The chain is built from TRBV16 and TRBJ2-7; tentative D call: TRBD1 (6 bases). Germline-derived CDR1 and CDR2 are KGHSY and FQNENV. The CDR3 is 14 amino acids. Trimming cost V 2 bases and J 6 bases, with 14 bases left between them. CDR3 coding DNA: TGTGCCAGCAGCCAACCAATCAGGGGTACCGAGCAGTACTTC. Its protein is CASSQPIRGTEQYF.

This clonotype was picked up a small number of times. J is TRBJ1-3 and V is TRBV11-2; perhaps TRBD1 as D (5 bases). There are 15 residues in the CDR3. Germline CDR1 is SGHAT and CDR2 is FQNNGV. V was shortened by 0 bases and J by 2 bases, with 8 bases between the two germline ends. CDR3 sequence (DNA): TGTGCCAGCAGCTTAGACAGGGTCGCTGGAAACACCATATATTTT. Protein sequence: CASSLDRVAGNTIYF.

This chain connects TRBV3-1 to TRBJ1-6; D unclear. The V gene lost 4 bases and the J gene lost 8 bases, with 9 bases spanning the gap. This CDR3 region has 13 residues. The germline V gene has CDR1 LGHDT and CDR2 YNNKEL (reference sequence). The CDR3 here is CASSPGPDSPLHF. The CDR3 nucleotides read TGTGCCAGCAGCCCAGGACCGGATTCACCCCTCCACTTT.

J is TRBJ2-3 and V is TRBV6-2 or TRBV6-3; 7 nucleotides agree with TRBD1. Per the germline V gene, CDR1 is MNHEY and CDR2 is SVGEGT. Losses at the gene ends were 8 bases for V and 0 bases for J; bases not matched to a gene: 2. The CDR3 is 13 residues long. CDR3 bases: TGTGCCAGCGAGACAGGGAGCACAGATACGCAGTATTTT. Translation gives CASETGSTDTQYF.

Only a few counts were recorded for this clonotype. The chain links TRBV5-1 to TRBJ1-2; D is undetermined. Germline V lookup: CDR1 SGHRS, CDR2 YFSETQ. This CDR3 has 13 amino acids. V lost 3 bases, J lost 7 bases, and 13 bases lay in between. This chain's CDR3 is CASSSDGGVGYTF. The DNA for the CDR3 is TGCGCCAGCAGCTCCGACGGAGGAGTTGGCTACACCTTC.

The chain is built from TRBV20-1 and TRBJ1-1, with D tentatively TRBD1 (5 bases). Between the trimmed V and J ends, which lost 0 bases and 3 bases, there was a span of 14 bases. Germline V gene data show CDR1 as DFQATT and CDR2 as SNEGSKA (reference sequence). The length of the CDR3 is 15 residues. The CDR3 coding sequence is TGCAGTGCTAGAGATTTCGGCAGGGCACACACTGAAGCTTTCTTT. It is translated as CSARDFGRAHTEAFF.

Only a few counts were recorded for this clonotype. The chain employs TRBV4-3 and TRBJ2-3; weak D call: TRBD2 (6 bases). The germline CDR1 and CDR2 sequences are LGHNA and YSLEER. This CDR3 contains 14 residues. Trimming left V 0 bases short and J 5 bases short, with 9 bases between. The CDR3 reads CASSQERRVDTQYF. The CDR3 DNA reads as TGCGCCAGCAGCCAAGAAAGGAGGGTAGATACGCAGTATTTT.

The rearrangement links TRBV19 to TRBJ1-1, with a tentative D call TRBD1 (6 bases). V gave up 5 bases and J gave up 5 bases, with 12 bases separating them. The germline CDR1 and CDR2 sequences are LNHDA and SQIVND (reference sequence). The CDR3 consists of 13 residues. Written as DNA, the CDR3 is TGTGCCAGTAGTGTACAGGGTGTAACTGAAGCTTTCTTT. It yields the protein CASSVQGVTEAFF.